This T cell receptor (beta chain) is drawn from a study of human T cells and chemical hapten exposure. From the RACE reads, TCRdb called clonotypes with MiXCR, one entry per CDR3 protein. The table lists roughly 89,000 distinct CDR3 sequences, 11% of them singletons. Trimming left V 1 base short and J 1 base short, with 11 bases between. There are 16 residues in the CDR3. In germline, CDR1 is SGHDN, CDR2 FVKESK. Sample time point: patch test 3, about 24 weeks after DPC sensitization. Specified treatment: therapeutic diphenylcyclopropenone sensitization with weekly scalp DPC. The V and J genes are TRBV14 and TRBJ2-1; possibly TRBD2 for D (6 bases). The sequencing here drew on whole blood, taken in connection with sensitization to the hapten diphenylcyclopropenone (DPC). The TCR sequence derives from a woman aged 25 to 39 with alopecia areata. Some clones in this sample may be carry-over from other donors' samples. The CDR3 nucleotides are TGTGCCAGCAGCCAAGTTAGGGCGGGATCCTACAATGAGCAGTTCTTC. Residues: CASSQVRAGSYNEQFF.